The rows below give T cell receptor beta chains drawn from one sample of a study of long-term antiretroviral therapy in people with HIV. Generated by immunoSEQ multiplex PCR, the TCRdb table keeps only in-frame clones and is missing some. The repertoire has around 22,000 clones, 80% to 85% of them found once; the top ten carry around 15%. The material was unsorted PBMCs, obtained approximately 4.3 years after starting antiretroviral therapy. These receptor sequences come from a man aged 25 to 40 with HIV. Both conserved end residues are part of each CDR3. A D gene is named only where the DNA matches it firmly. The size field is filled for only some rows; it gives once, few, many or a size class.

len	d_gene	v_gene	abundance	j_gene	CDR3nt	CDR3aa
14	-	TRBV7-8	few	TRBJ1-4	TGTGCCAGCAGCCGAGGCAGCATTAATGAAAAACTGTTTTTT	CASSRGSINEKLFF
15	-	TRBV7-9	few	TRBJ1-5	TGTGCCAGCAGCCCGACGGGATTAGGGGAACAGCCCCAGCATTTT	CASSPTGLGEQPQHF
15	TRBD1	TRBV6-4	-	TRBJ1-6	TGTGCCAGCAGTGAAGACAGGGGGATTCATTCACCCCTCCACTTT	CASSEDRGIHSPLHF
12	-	TRBV29-1	once	TRBJ2-7	TGCAGCGTCCCCCCCCGGAGTTACGAGCAGTACTTC	CSVPPRSYEQYF
17	-	TRBV10-3	-	TRBJ2-6	TGTGCCATCAGTGGAGGAGGTCCCCGCTCTGGGGCCAACGTCCTGACTTTC	CAISGGGPRSGANVLTF
16	TRBD1	TRBV2	-	TRBJ2-4	TGTGCCAGCAGTGAACAGGGACAGGCCTCCAAAAACATTCAGTACTTC	CASSEQGQASKNIQYF
14	-	TRBV27	medium-sized	TRBJ2-1	TGTGCCAGCAGTTGGAGCGCCTTGTGGGATGAGCAGTTCTTC	CASSWSALWDEQFF
16	-	TRBV4-2	-	TRBJ1-5	TGTGCCAGCAGCCAAGAGAGTGGGGAACGCAATCAGCCCCAGCATTTT	CASSQESGERNQPQHF
12	-	TRBV4-3	-	TRBJ1-4	TGCGCCAGCAGCCATCCCGATGAAAAACTGTTTTTT	CASSHPDEKLFF
16	TRBD2	TRBV15	-	TRBJ2-3	TGTGCCACCAGCAGAGAACCCGGACTAGGACGTGATACGCAGTATTTT	CATSREPGLGRDTQYF
12	TRBD1	TRBV2	-	TRBJ2-1	TGTGCCAGCATTCGACAGGGCAATGAGCAGTTCTTC	CASIRQGNEQFF
13	-	TRBV6-6	-	TRBJ2-2	TGTGCCAGCAGGGCAGCGAACACCGGGGAGCTGTTTTTT	CASRAANTGELFF
15	-	TRBV25-1	-	TRBJ2-1	TGTGCCAGCACCTACATCCCCGCGGGTAACAATGAGCAGTTCTTC	CASTYIPAGNNEQFF
16	TRBD2	TRBV19	-	TRBJ2-3	TGTGCCAGTAGTCTACTGACTAGCGGGGGGATAGATACGCAGTATTTT	CASSLLTSGGIDTQYF
14	-	TRBV4-1	few	TRBJ2-2	TGCGCCAGCAGCCCGCTTTCTTTCACCGGGGAGCTGTTTTTT	CASSPLSFTGELFF
15	-	TRBV7-2	once	TRBJ1-4	TGTGCCAGCAGCTTAACAGGGAACACTAATGAAAAACTGTTTTTT	CASSLTGNTNEKLFF
15	-	TRBV7-9	-	TRBJ2-7	TGTGCCAGCAGCATTACCCAGACCTACTCCTACGAGCAGTACTTC	CASSITQTYSYEQYF
17	TRBD2	TRBV5-4	-	TRBJ2-2	TGTGCCAGCAGCCCATTCGGGGGGGGGACGAACACCGGGGAGCTGTTTTTT	CASSPFGGGTNTGELFF
13	-	TRBV27	-	TRBJ2-2	TGTGCCAGCAGTTTTAAACGGTCCGGGGAGCTGTTTTTT	CASSFKRSGELFF
16	TRBD2	TRBV10-1	once	TRBJ2-2	TGCGCCAGCGGAGAGAGCGGGGGCCACAACACCGGGGAGCTGTTTTTT	CASGESGGHNTGELFF
16	TRBD1	TRBV7-9	-	TRBJ1-6	TGTGCCAGCAGCCCAAGGACAGGGGGCAAGAATTCACCCCTCCACTTT	CASSPRTGGKNSPLHF
14	TRBD1	TRBV6-5	-	TRBJ1-4	TGTGCCAGCAGTTACCAGGGGGGCAAGGAAAAACTGTTTTTT	CASSYQGGKEKLFF
14	-	TRBV10-3	-	TRBJ1-2	TGTGCCATCAGTGAGGCGTTGGACAGTAGAGGCTACACCTTC	CAISEALDSRGYTF
15	-	TRBV5-6	once	TRBJ1-5	TGTGCCAGCAGCTCGTCCCCGGTTAGCAATCAGCCCCAGCATTTT	CASSSSPVSNQPQHF
15	-	TRBV28	-	TRBJ1-4	TGTGCCAGCAATTTATTGGGGGGAACTAATGAAAAACTGTTTTTT	CASNLLGGTNEKLFF
15	-	TRBV15	-	TRBJ1-2	TGTGCCACCAGCAGACTTCAACTCGAAAACTATGGCTACACCTTC	CATSRLQLENYGYTF
15	-	TRBV2	-	TRBJ2-1	TGTGCCAGCAGTGTGGAGGGTGGTCGCGACAATGAGCAGTTCTTC	CASSVEGGRDNEQFF
14	-	TRBV30	once	TRBJ2-7	TGTGCCTGGAGTGTAGAGGCGGAATCCTACGAGCAGTACTTC	CAWSVEAESYEQYF
14	TRBD1	TRBV7-2	-	TRBJ1-2	TGTGCCAGCAGCTCCTACGGACAGGACTATGGCTACACCTTC	CASSSYGQDYGYTF
14	TRBD1	TRBV4-3	-	TRBJ2-7	TGCGCCAGCAGCCAAGGAGGACAGGGGTACGAGCAGTACTTC	CASSQGGQGYEQYF
14	TRBD1	TRBV6-1	-	TRBJ1-1	TGTGCCAGCAGTGAGGGGACAGGGGGCGGGAGAGCTTTCTTT	CASSEGTGGGRAFF
13	-	TRBV19	few	TRBJ1-5	TGTGCCAGTAGCCTGGGGGTTAACCAGCCCCAGCATTTT	CASSLGVNQPQHF
13	-	TRBV5-4	-	TRBJ2-7	TGTGCCAGCAGCTTGCGGGACGGATACGAGCAGTACTTC	CASSLRDGYEQYF
12	-	TRBV30	-	TRBJ2-1	TGTGCCTGGAGTGCCCCCCCCAATGAGCAGTTCTTC	CAWSAPPNEQFF
15	TRBD1	TRBV7-3	-	TRBJ2-5	TGTGCCAGCAGGTCCACAGGGGGCCAGATGGAGACCCAGTACTTC	CASRSTGGQMETQYF
12	-	TRBV7-9	-	TRBJ1-1	TGTGCCAGCAGCTTAAGGGGCACTGAAGCTTTCTTT	CASSLRGTEAFF
15	-	TRBV11-2	-	TRBJ2-7	TGTGCCAGCAGCTCTCACCCTGGGAGCTCCTACGAGCAGTACTTC	CASSSHPGSSYEQYF
10	-	TRBV5-1	-	TRBJ2-5	TGCGCCAGCGGCGAAGAGACCCAGTACTTC	CASGEETQYF
15	-	TRBV10-3	once	TRBJ2-7	TGTGCCATCTTAACGCCCCCCGAGTACTCCTACGAGCAGTACTTC	CAILTPPEYSYEQYF
14	-	TRBV12-5	-	TRBJ1-5	TGTGCTAGTGGTTTGGTAACAGGGTGGGAGCCCCAGCATTTT	CASGLVTGWEPQHF
16	-	TRBV5-5	-	TRBJ1-5	TGTGCCAGCAGCTTGGCTCTGACAGCTGGCAATCAGCCCCAGCATTTT	CASSLALTAGNQPQHF
18	TRBD2	TRBV30	-	TRBJ2-3	TGTGCCTGGACCTATAGCGGGATGGGGGAATGGAGCACAGATACGCAGTATTTT	CAWTYSGMGEWSTDTQYF
15	TRBD1	TRBV27	-	TRBJ2-7	TGTGCCAGCAGTTATTGGCCAGGGGGAACCTACGAGCAGTACTTC	CASSYWPGGTYEQYF
14	-	TRBV28	-	TRBJ1-1	TGTGCCAGCAGTAGACTCAATAGCGGCACTGAAGCTTTCTTT	CASSRLNSGTEAFF
13	-	TRBV4-1	-	TRBJ2-7	TGCGCCAGCAGCCAAAGCGGTCCCCACGAGCAGTACTTC	CASSQSGPHEQYF
12	-	TRBV19	-	TRBJ1-1	TGTGCCAGTAGTATAGTTCCCAGTGAAGCTTTCTTT	CASSIVPSEAFF
14	-	TRBV11-2	once	TRBJ2-5	TGTGCCAGCAGCTTAAGTGGGAGACAAGAGACCCAGTACTTC	CASSLSGRQETQYF
15	TRBD1	TRBV6-1	-	TRBJ2-7	TGTGCCAGCAGTGAGTGGGGACAGGGGAGGCACGAGCAGTACTTC	CASSEWGQGRHEQYF
17	TRBD1	TRBV27	-	TRBJ1-3	TGTGCCAGCAGTCCACAACGGACAGGGCCCCATGGAAACACCATATATTTT	CASSPQRTGPHGNTIYF
15	TRBD2	TRBV6-4	-	TRBJ2-3	TGTGCCAGCAGTGACGGGGCGGGAGATGTGGATACGCAGTATTTT	CASSDGAGDVDTQYF
14	-	TRBV6-5	-	TRBJ2-2	TGTGCCAGCAGAATCAGGCCGAACACCGGGGAGCTGTTTTTT	CASRIRPNTGELFF
9	-	TRBV2	few	TRBJ1-2	TGTGCCAGCCCTAATGGGTACACCTTC	CASPNGYTF
14	-	TRBV5-1	-	TRBJ1-2	TGCGCCAGCACCGGAACAGGAATCGGCTATGGCTACACCTTC	CASTGTGIGYGYTF
17	TRBD2	TRBV4-3	-	TRBJ2-3	TGCGCCAGCAGCCAGACTAGCACAGGTGCTAGCACAGATACGCAGTATTTT	CASSQTSTGASTDTQYF
15	TRBD1	TRBV5-1	-	TRBJ2-3	TGCGCCAGCAGCCTTACAGGGGGCGCCGCAGATACGCAGTATTTT	CASSLTGGAADTQYF
13	-	TRBV4-2	-	TRBJ1-3	TGTGCCAGCAGCCAAGTGAGGGGAAACACCATATATTTT	CASSQVRGNTIYF
13	TRBD1	TRBV29-1	once	TRBJ1-1	TGCAGCGGGGGGGACAGGGCAAACACTGAAGCTTTCTTT	CSGGDRANTEAFF